A single sample gave rise to the 32 T cell receptor beta chains below, sequenced in a study of PD-1 blockade in classical Hodgkin lymphoma. Relapse was seen in all patients after autologous stem cell transplantation, and brentuximab vedotin exposure was variable. Investigators isolated CD4+ T cells from thawed PBMCs through magnetic negative selection. The repertoire was sequenced with immunoSEQ multiplex PCR; TCRdb's copy has only in-frame clones and lacks some. The sample contains approximately 9,300 clones, 74% of which appear only once. Sequenced material: CD4+ T cells from blood, taken at baseline. These receptors were obtained from a human donor with classical Hodgkin lymphoma.

V usage is TRBV7-6 and J usage is TRBJ2-7; D ambiguous. The CDR3 loop spans 13 amino acids. V gave up 5 bases and J gave up 2 bases, with 10 bases separating them. Germline V gene lookup returns CDR1 SGHVS and CDR2 FNYEAQ. The CDR3 reads CASSASGAYEQYF. The DNA of the CDR3 is TGTGCCAGCAGCGCCTCTGGGGCCTACGAGCAGTACTTC.

The chain couples TRBV2 to TRBJ2-4; 11 bases fit TRBD1. This CDR3 region has 15 residues. The germline V gene encodes CDR1 SNHLY and CDR2 FYNNEI. J lost 9 bases, V lost 1 base, and 5 bases had no gene match. The CDR3 bases are TGTGCCAGCAGTGAAGGGACAGGGGGCGTCAGCATTCAGTACTTC. Translated, it gives CASSEGTGGVSIQYF.

The chain joins TRBV19 to TRBJ2-7, with TRBD2 matching 12 bases. The germline V gene encodes CDR1 LNHDA and CDR2 SQIVND (reference sequence). Unmatched junction bases numbered 6, after V lost 6 bases and J lost 6 bases. The CDR3 covers 14 residues. The CDR3 DNA is TGTGCCAGTAGGCGACTAGCGGGAGAAGGCGAGCAGTACTTC. As protein: CASRRLAGEGEQYF. The full variable domain, rest sourced from reference TRBV19 and TRBJ2-7, is DGGITQSPKYLFRKEGQNVTLSCEQNLNHDAMYWYRQDPGQGLRLIYYSQIVNDFQKGDIAEGYSVSREKKESFPLTVTSAQKNPTAFYLCASRRLAGEGEQYFGPGTRLTVT.

This clone was observed a handful of times. The chain joins TRBV30 to TRBJ1-6; TRBD1 is a possible D gene (5 bases). The CDR3 loop spans 15 amino acids. V was shortened by 1 base and J by 6 bases, with 13 bases between the two germline ends. The germline gives CDR1 GTSNPN, CDR2 SVGIG (reference sequence). The CDR3 nucleotides read TGTGCCTGGAGTGCACTTACCGGGACTAATTCACCCCTCCACTTT. As protein: CAWSALTGTNSPLHF.

Notes on this clone: The same CDR3 also results from other DNA sequences found in this sample. The chain employs TRBV5-8 and TRBJ1-1, with D possibly being TRBD1 (5 bases). V was pared by 0 bases and J by 4 bases, with 7 bases between. Germline assignment: CDR1 SGHTS and CDR2 YDEGEE. CDR3 length: 13 residues. CDR3 coding DNA: TGTGCCAGCAGCTTGGGAGGGACCACTGAAGCTTTCTTT. This codes for CASSLGGTTEAFF.

CDR3 sequence: CASSSGQGGIYGYTF. The CDR3 DNA reads as TGTGCCAGCAGTTCGGGACAGGGGGGAATCTATGGCTACACCTTC. This chain connects TRBV28 to TRBJ1-2; 11 positions agree with TRBD1. The junction had 5 bases not matched to a gene; V was cut back by 4 bases and J by 4 bases. This CDR3 contains 15 residues. Germline lookup yields CDR1 MDHEN and CDR2 SYDVKM.

This clone was detected only a few times. V is TRBV30 and J is TRBJ1-5; no firm D call. Germline V CDR1 and CDR2: GTSNPN, SVGIG (reference sequence). Trimming removed 2 bases from V and 3 bases from J, with 14 bases in between. The CDR3 consists of 15 residues. CDR3 residues: CAWSPPGTTNQPQHF. CDR3 DNA sequence: TGTGCCTGGAGTCCGCCGGGAACGACCAATCAGCCCCAGCATTTT.

V and J are TRBV7-9 and TRBJ2-1; TRBD1 aligns across 11 bases. The ends lost 3 bases at V and 3 bases at J; junction bases unmatched: 1. Germline values: CDR1 SEHNR, CDR2 FQNEAQ (reference sequence). The CDR3 is 15 residues long. CDR3 coding DNA: TGTGCCAGCAGCTTCGGGACAGGGGGCTACAATGAGCAGTTCTTC. Its protein is CASSFGTGGYNEQFF.

Only one count was recorded for this clone. The chain carries TRBV6-1 and TRBJ1-1; D is uncertain. The CDR3 sequence is 17 residues long. Germline lookup yields CDR1 MNHNS and CDR2 SASEGT. The V gene lost 2 bases and the J gene lost 0 bases, with 16 bases spanning the gap. The CDR3 is CASSESEKFTMNTEAFF. The CDR3 DNA follows: TGTGCCAGCAGTGAATCCGAGAAATTTACCATGAACACTGAAGCTTTCTTT.

This chain uses TRBV7-2 with TRBJ1-1; no clear D. Trimming cost V 1 base and J 8 bases, with 11 bases left between them. The germline CDR1 and CDR2 sequences are SGHTA and FQGNSA. CDR3 length equals 13 residues. The CDR3 here is CASSLVAAQEAFF. CDR3 DNA sequence: TGTGCCAGCAGCTTAGTGGCGGCACAAGAAGCTTTCTTT.

The chain employs TRBV10-2 and TRBJ1-5; 9 bases fit TRBD1. The CDR3 spans 13 residues. The germline V gene has CDR1 WSHSY and CDR2 SAAADI. V trimming: 4 bases; J trimming: 7 bases; junction bases outside the gene matches: 2. CDR3 sequence (DNA): TGCGCCAGCAGTGTGGACAGGGGACAGCCCCAGCATTTT. Translation: CASSVDRGQPQHF.

The chain links TRBV5-5 to TRBJ2-7; 8 bases are shared with TRBD1. There are 14 residues in the CDR3. Per the germline V gene, CDR1 is SGHKS and CDR2 is YYEKEE (reference sequence). Losses at the gene ends were 2 bases for V and 3 bases for J; bases not matched to a gene: 4. The CDR3 loop reads CASSFRTGYYEQYF. DNA for the CDR3: TGTGCCAGCAGCTTCCGGACAGGGTACTACGAGCAGTACTTC.

The chain combines TRBV4-2 with TRBJ2-1; 9 bases map to TRBD2. Trimming cost V 6 bases and J 6 bases; bases outside gene matches: 9. Germline loops: CDR1 LGHNA, CDR2 YNFKEQ. There are 15 residues in the CDR3. The chain's CDR3 is CASRVDASGINEQFF. CDR3 DNA: TGTGCCAGCAGGGTGGATGCTAGCGGGATCAATGAGCAGTTCTTC.

The chain joins TRBV19 to TRBJ1-1; D is undetermined. Trimming removed 0 bases at V and 1 base at J, with 6 bases between. The germline V gene encodes CDR1 LNHDA and CDR2 SQIVND (reference sequence). The CDR3 has 14 amino acids. DNA for the CDR3: TGTGCCAGTAGTATAGATCTCCCGAACACTGAAGCTTTCTTT. Protein sequence: CASSIDLPNTEAFF.

The chain carries TRBV19 and TRBJ2-7, with 7 bases fitting TRBD1. The length of the CDR3 is 15 residues. The junction had 9 bases not matched to a gene; V was cut back by 5 bases and J by 2 bases. Germline V gives CDR1 LNHDA, CDR2 SQIVND (reference sequence). CDR3 amino acids: CASSVAGGRTYEQYF. CDR3 nucleotide sequence: TGTGCCAGTAGTGTTGCAGGGGGTCGGACCTACGAGCAGTACTTC.

V usage is TRBV7-9 and J usage is TRBJ2-5; perhaps TRBD2 as D (6 bases). The DNA end is a closer match to TRBJ2-7, so the J assignment may be wrong. CDR1 and CDR2 from the germline V gene are SEHNR and FQNEAQ (reference sequence). The CDR3 loop spans 13 amino acids. The CDR3 region is CASSSREDDEQYF. In nucleotides, the CDR3 is TGTGCCAGCAGCTCGAGGGAGGACGACGAGCAGTACTTC.

The chain couples TRBV6-1 to TRBJ1-5; no clear D. The CDR3 runs to 15 residues. Germline lookup yields CDR1 MNHNS and CDR2 SASEGT. V was clipped by 6 bases and J by 2 bases, with 14 bases between them. CDR3 sequence reads: CASRATEIGNQPQHF. The DNA of the CDR3 is TGTGCCAGCAGGGCGACGGAGATTGGCAATCAGCCCCAGCATTTT.

As concerns this clone: The sample holds other DNA sequences that translate to the same CDR3. The chain is built from TRBV2 and TRBJ2-3; D remains unclear. V dropped 7 bases and J dropped 0 bases, with 5 bases sitting between them. Germline-derived CDR1 and CDR2 are SNHLY and FYNNEI. This CDR3 region has 12 residues. The CDR3 reads CASMVSTDTQYF. CDR3 bases: TGTGCCAGCATGGTGAGCACAGATACGCAGTATTTT.

The chain has TRBV2 and TRBJ1-1, with 7 bases matching TRBD1. V dropped 6 bases and J dropped 1; count of bases not matched to a gene: 8. The CDR3 has 15 residues. Germline V gives CDR1 SNHLY, CDR2 FYNNEI. Here the CDR3 reads CASSRQGWGNTEAFF. The DNA of the CDR3 is TGTGCCAGCAGCCGACAGGGCTGGGGGAACACTGAAGCTTTCTTT.

This clone was seen more than once but under ten times. The chain combines TRBV18 with TRBJ1-1, with D unclear. Deletions cut 1 base from V and 3 bases from J, with 6 bases between. Germline loops: CDR1 KGHSH, CDR2 LQKENI. The CDR3 consists of 13 residues. The CDR3 DNA sequence: TGTGCCAGCTCACCACGGGGTTACACTGAAGCTTTCTTT. This sequence encodes CASSPRGYTEAFF.

The chain combines TRBV5-4 with TRBJ1-2, with TRBD1 matching 7 bases. Per the germline V gene, CDR1 is SGHNT and CDR2 is YYREEE (reference sequence). This CDR3 is 15 amino acids long. V shed 3 bases and J 0 bases; nucleotides not matched to a gene: 5. The CDR3 DNA reads TGTGCCAGCAGCTCGGGGACAGCGGCTAACTATGGCTACACCTTC. Translation gives CASSSGTAANYGYTF. The whole variable domain, remainder taken from reference TRBV5-4 and TRBJ1-2, is ETGVTQSPTHLIKTRGQQVTLRCSSQSGHNTVSWYQQALGQGPQFIFQYYREEENGRGNFPPRFSGLQFPNYSSELNVNALELDDSALYLCASSSGTAANYGYTFGSGTRLTVV.

Regarding this clone: The junction departs from the called germline gene at one end, perhaps through a read error. The chain joins TRBV6-6 to TRBJ1-4; D not certain. The CDR3 has 11 amino acids. Germline V lookup: CDR1 MNHNY, CDR2 SVGAGI (reference sequence). DNA of the CDR3: TGTGCCAGCAGTTCTAACGAAAAACTGTTTTTT. Its translation: CASSSNEKLFF.

The chain recombines TRBV4-2 with TRBJ2-4; no firm D call. The CDR3 spans 13 residues. V lost 3 bases and J 7 bases, leaving 10 bases between the germline ends. Germline loops: CDR1 LGHNA, CDR2 YNFKEQ. The CDR3 here is CASSQELINIQYF. The CDR3 nucleotides are TGTGCCAGCAGCCAGGAACTGATCAACATTCAGTACTTC.

On this clone: An end of the junction differs from the germline gene, which may be a read error. The chain uses TRBV13 and TRBJ2-6; D gene unclear. CDR1 is PRHDT, CDR2 FYEKMQ, per germline (reference sequence). The CDR3 spans 15 residues. CDR3 in amino acids: CASSIGPSGANVLTF. CDR3 nucleotides: TGTGCCAGCAGCATAGGACCCTCTGGGGCCAACGTCCTGACTTTC.

The genes are TRBV11-3 and TRBJ2-1; 8 bases agree with TRBD2. The CDR3 consists of 14 residues. V shed 6 bases, J shed 7 bases, and the junction held 8 bases outside the gene matches. Germline V gene data show CDR1 as SGHNT and CDR2 as YENEEA. In nucleotides, the CDR3 is TGTGCCAGCAGTGTCGGGGGGGCTTGGAATGAGCAGTTCTTC. Translating gives CASSVGGAWNEQFF.

The chain carries TRBV21-1 and TRBJ2-3; TRBD1 reflects the table's D call only, with no check against the DNA. TRBV21-1 constitutes a pseudogene. The CDR3 is made up of 19 amino acids. CDR3 sequence: CASSKGGQGADLGTDTQYF. As DNA, the CDR3 is TGTGCCAGCAGCAAAGGCGGACAGGGGGCAGACCTCGGCACAGATACGCAGTATTTT.

V usage is TRBV4-2 and J usage is TRBJ2-3; D gene uncertain. V was pared by 4 bases and J by 4 bases, with 15 bases between. The germline CDR1 and CDR2 sequences are LGHNA and YNFKEQ. The CDR3 consists of 15 residues. CDR3 DNA sequence: TGTGCCAGCAGCCCCTCCCGAGGAACGCCAGATACGCAGTATTTT. Amino acids: CASSPSRGTPDTQYF.

This sequence joins TRBV28 and TRBJ1-1; D unresolved. This CDR3 is built from 15 residues. Looked up from germline, CDR1 is MDHEN and CDR2 is SYDVKM. Trimming stripped 2 bases from V and 5 bases from J, with 15 bases between. The CDR3 spells CASSLITGIGTEAFF. The CDR3 nucleotides are TGTGCCAGCAGTTTAATTACCGGGATAGGAACTGAAGCTTTCTTT.

The J gene is TRBJ1-3, the V gene TRBV28, with D tentatively TRBD1 (6 bases). There are 16 residues in the CDR3. The ends were cut back, 5 bases at V and 4 bases at J, with 18 bases in the middle. The germline V gene encodes CDR1 MDHEN and CDR2 SYDVKM. CDR3: CASSETGQGSGNTIYF. The CDR3 coding sequence is TGTGCCAGCAGTGAAACAGGGCAGGGTTCGGGAAACACCATATATTTT.

This chain joins TRBV27 and TRBJ1-5; a weak D match, TRBD1 (6 bases). The CDR3 sequence is 14 residues long. The V gene's germline CDR1 is MNHEY and CDR2 SMNVEV (reference sequence). V shed 10 bases and J shed 0 bases, with 13 bases lying between them. The CDR3 nucleotides are TGTGCCATCTCGACAGGCCTTAGCAATCAGCCCCAGCATTTT. The encoded protein is CAISTGLSNQPQHF.

This clone appeared once. The chain links TRBV7-8 to TRBJ1-6, with D possibly matching TRBD1 (5 bases). Between the trimmed V and J ends, which lost 2 bases and 7 bases, there was a span of 12 bases. This CDR3 has 15 amino acids. The V gene's germline CDR1 is SGHVS and CDR2 FQNEAQ. The CDR3 loop is CASSLLGQGNSPLHF. The CDR3 bases are TGTGCCAGCAGCTTACTTGGCCAGGGCAATTCACCCCTCCACTTT.

This clone appeared a single time. The rearrangement joins TRBV6-6 to TRBJ1-1; a weak D match, TRBD1 (6 bases). The CDR3 has 14 amino acids. V lost 2 bases, J lost 7 bases, and 14 bases lay in between. The germline gives CDR1 MNHNY, CDR2 SVGAGI (reference sequence). CDR3 residues: CASSYLQGSGEAFF. The CDR3 region has the DNA TGTGCCAGCAGTTACCTACAGGGATCGGGTGAAGCTTTCTTT.